The T cell receptor beta chain described here comes from a study of metastatic and nonmetastatic thyroid tumors (dated by TCRdb to the early 2020s). Background on the whole study: The researchers compared repertoires between peripheral blood samples and tumor or nodule tissue samples from patients with malignant or benign thyroid disease.

Before undergoing thyroid surgery, none of the patients had been given any kind of treatment. Patient clinical samples collected from about 2011 to 2018 were retrospectively analysed using T-cell receptor beta sequencing. The CDR3 spans 14 residues, from the cysteine through the phenylalanine. Just CDR3 DNA is preserved here, 42 bases in frame from base 1. For CDR1 and CDR2, the germline V gene lists MNHNS and SASEGT. This clone was counted between two and nine times. Its antigen is not yet known. The germline gene is not matched at one end of the junction; a read error may be the cause. Study-wide findings and limitations: In both blood and tumor samples, malignant tumors were reported to have significantly higher TCR beta diversity than benign nodules.

The library relied on PCR. The sequencing machine was an Illumina HiSeq 4000. The TCR beta-chain CDR3 region of each patient was profiled by high-throughput sequencing. The published analysis was carried out like this. The researchers built a classifier to tell apart papillary thyroid cancer patients with distant metastasis, based on CDR3 differences among clinicopathological groups. Repertoire diversity was assessed with the Shannon index, and tumor-blood repertoire similarity with the Morisita-Horn index. Starting from the raw public reads, TCRdb applied fastp trimming at Q25, assembled clones with MiXCR and retained in-frame beta chains. These V and J calls are TCRdb output, not the study's own analysis. In this sample the table shows over 10,000 clones, around a third of which occur a single time. Approximately 10% of the sample is taken by the ten largest.

The sample taken for sequencing was tumor tissue. The chain employs TRBV6-1 and TRBJ1-1, with the D gene too uncertain to name. The sequence came from a female donor with papillary thyroid cancer or a benign thyroid nodule (not recorded which). Some clones in this sample may be carry-over from other donors' samples. In nucleotide form, the sequence is TGTGCCGGCAGCCGCAGACATATGAACACTGAAGCTTTCTTT. Its protein product is CAGSRRHMNTEAFF.